This T cell receptor (beta chain) was profiled in a study of blood T cell repertoires in COVID-19. Original analysis: Amplification of reference gene primers provided the estimated nucleated cell counts. Assay: immunoSEQ multiplex PCR; the TCRdb copy retains only in-frame clones and omits some. Clone size and V and J calls were adopted from that table, with D and trimming inferred from the DNA. Of about 370,000 clones detected, 80% to 90% appear once; the ten largest clones hold more than 0.8%. The study drew participants aged roughly 18 to 95 years from 24 US areas. This clone has a handful of counts. The sequenced sample was PBMCs or T cells enriched from blood (not recorded which). This receptor was obtained from a man between 18 and 35 years old who had recovered from COVID-19.

CDR3 DNA: TGTGCCAGCGGCCGGGGAACGTCCTACGAGCAGTACTTC. The encoded protein is CASGRGTSYEQYF. The genes are TRBV5-6 and TRBJ2-7; the D gene is possibly TRBD2 (5 bases). Germline CDR1 and CDR2: SGHDT and YYEEEE. V was cut by 7 bases and J by 1 base, with 12 bases left in between. The CDR3 is 13 residues long.